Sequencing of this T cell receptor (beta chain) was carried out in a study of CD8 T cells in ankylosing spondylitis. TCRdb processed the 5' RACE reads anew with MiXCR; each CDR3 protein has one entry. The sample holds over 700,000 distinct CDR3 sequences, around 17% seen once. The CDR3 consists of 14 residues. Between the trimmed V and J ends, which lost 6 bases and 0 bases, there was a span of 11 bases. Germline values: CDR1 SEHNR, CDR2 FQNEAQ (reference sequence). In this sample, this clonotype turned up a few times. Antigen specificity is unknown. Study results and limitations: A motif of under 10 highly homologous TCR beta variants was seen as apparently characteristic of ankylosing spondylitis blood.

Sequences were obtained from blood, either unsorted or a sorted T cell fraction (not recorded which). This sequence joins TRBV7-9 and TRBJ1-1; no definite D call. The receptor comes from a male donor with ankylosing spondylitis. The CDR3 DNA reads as TGTGCCAGCAGAGCGGGAGCCATGAACACTGAAGCTTTCTTT. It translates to CASRAGAMNTEAFF. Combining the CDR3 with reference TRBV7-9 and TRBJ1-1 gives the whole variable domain DTGVSQNPRHKITKRGQNVTFRCDPISEHNRLYWYRQTLGQGPEFLTYFQNEAQLEKSRLLSDRFSAERPKGSFSTLEIQRTEQGDSAMYLCASRAGAMNTEAFFGQGTRLTVV.